The 14 T cell receptor beta chains below all came from one sample that was sequenced in a study of shared clonotypes between healthy human individuals. CD45RO-negative CD8 cells positively selected for CCR7 made up the naive population, which excluded terminally differentiated effector memory CD45RA+ cells. The assay was immunoSEQ multiplex PCR, and TCRdb's table has in-frame clones only and misses some. The data contain a few million clones, around 93% of them singletons. The sample comprised naive CD8+ T cells from PBMCs. The receptors stem from a man younger than 35 in good health. Some clones in this sample may be carry-over from other donors' samples.

This chain links TRBV11-3 with TRBJ2-1, with TRBD1 identical over 7 bases. This CDR3 spans 15 amino acids. CDR1 is SGHNT, CDR2 YENEEA, per germline. The V gene end was trimmed by 4 bases and the J gene end by 2 bases; junction bases not matched to a gene: 5. In DNA form, the CDR3 reads TGTGCCAGCAGCTCTAAGGGGGCTGCCTACAATGAGCAGTTCTTC. It yields the protein CASSSKGAAYNEQFF.

V usage is TRBV21-1 and J usage is TRBJ2-1. TRBV21-1 is a pseudogene. The CDR3 spans 10 residues. This CDR3 is CASSPPSKFF. DNA of the CDR3: TGTGCCAGCAGCCCACCATCGAAGTTCTTC.

The chain has TRBV19 and TRBJ2-1, with TRBD1 as a possible D gene (7 bases). This CDR3 has 14 amino acids. V dropped 5 bases and J dropped 0 bases, with 8 bases sitting between them. Germline CDR1 reads LNHDA; CDR2 reads SQIVND (reference sequence). CDR3 amino acids: CASSQGGSYNEQFF. The CDR3 DNA sequence: TGTGCCAGTAGTCAGGGGGGCTCCTACAATGAGCAGTTCTTC.

This chain connects TRBV7-2 to TRBJ2-5, with D possibly matching TRBD1 (6 bases). Germline CDR1 and CDR2: SGHTA and FQGNSA. Deletions cut 5 bases from V and 5 bases from J, with 15 bases between. The CDR3 runs to 14 residues. In DNA form, the CDR3 reads TGTGCCAGCAGCCCGCGGACAGTTTTCGAGACCCAGTACTTC. Translating gives CASSPRTVFETQYF.

This clone was seen once. The rearrangement links TRBV19 to TRBJ1-5; TRBD1 agrees at 8 bases. CDR1 and CDR2 (germline): LNHDA, SQIVND (reference sequence). The CDR3 is 14 residues long. The J segment lost 6 bases and the V segment lost 7 bases, leaving 8 bases of the junction unmatched. As DNA, the CDR3 is TGTGCCAGTACCTTGACAGGGGTTAGTCAGCCCCAGCATTTT. Its protein product is CASTLTGVSQPQHF.

The J gene is TRBJ1-1, the V gene TRBV5-1, with 7 bases aligning to TRBD1. V shed 4 bases and J 0 bases; nucleotides not matched to a gene: 9. The length of the CDR3 is 16 residues. The germline CDR1 and CDR2 sequences are SGHRS and YFSETQ. The CDR3 bases are TGCGCCAGCAGCCGACTAGGCGGGACAGTGAACACTGAAGCTTTCTTT. It yields the protein CASSRLGGTVNTEAFF.

The chain carries TRBV10-3 and TRBJ2-2; D ambiguous. The CDR3 totals 14 residues. V dropped 6 bases and J dropped 3 bases, with 11 bases sitting between them. Germline V gives CDR1 ENHRY, CDR2 SYGVKD. Here the CDR3 DNA reads TGTGCCATCAGGGAAGACCATTACACCGGGGAGCTGTTTTTT. This translates into CAIREDHYTGELFF.

This clone was recorded only once. The rearrangement joins TRBV7-3 to TRBJ1-6; no reliable D call. V was pared by 1 base and J by 7 bases, with 11 bases between. There are 15 residues in the CDR3. Germline CDR1 SGHTA, CDR2 FQGTGA. Here the CDR3 reads CASSLSPGLNSPLHF. CDR3 bases: TGTGCCAGCAGCTTAAGTCCGGGGTTAAATTCACCCCTCCACTTT.

The CDR3 spells CASSPLTGTGDQPQHF. The CDR3 DNA follows: TGTGCCAGCAGTCCCCTAACCGGGACAGGGGATCAGCCCCAGCATTTT. The chain carries TRBV28 and TRBJ1-5; TRBD1 matches 10 bases. There are 16 residues in the CDR3. Trimming at V came to 5 bases and at J to 5 bases, leaving 9 bases not matched to a gene. The germline CDR1 and CDR2 sequences are MDHEN and SYDVKM.

The chain is built from TRBV2 and TRBJ1-6; D possibly corresponds to TRBD1 (6 bases). The ends were cut back, 6 bases at V and 5 bases at J, with 11 bases in the middle. This CDR3 region has 14 residues. From germline, CDR1 is SNHLY and CDR2 FYNNEI. CDR3 sequence (DNA): TGTGCCAGCAGGTTCGGGGGCGATAATTCACCCCTCCACTTT. Protein sequence: CASRFGGDNSPLHF.

This chain uses TRBV27 with TRBJ2-1, with TRBD2 identical over 15 bases. Germline CDR1 and CDR2: MNHEY and SMNVEV (reference sequence). The CDR3 sequence is 17 residues long. The V and J ends lost 4 bases and 5 bases, in that order; junction bases with no gene match: 6. CDR3 bases: TGTGCCAGCAGTTCCCCTCGGACTAGCGGGAGGGACAATGAGCAGTTCTTC. This translates into CASSSPRTSGRDNEQFF.

The chain couples TRBV2 to TRBJ1-5; D is undetermined. CDR1 and CDR2 (germline): SNHLY, FYNNEI. V dropped 8 bases and J dropped 0 bases, with 14 bases sitting between them. There are 15 residues in the CDR3. CDR3 nucleotides: TGTGCCAGCCACGCTGGGTTGGATAGCAATCAGCCCCAGCATTTT. Translating it yields CASHAGLDSNQPQHF.

V gene TRBV28 combines with J gene TRBJ1-1; maybe TRBD1 (6 bases). V dropped 8 bases and J dropped 4 bases, with 23 bases sitting between them. The CDR3 contains 16 residues. The germline V gene has CDR1 MDHEN and CDR2 SYDVKM. CDR3 nucleotides: TGTGCCAGCGAACAGACCTCGAGGGGGTTGGTCACTGAAGCTTTCTTT. The encoded protein is CASEQTSRGLVTEAFF.

V is TRBV6-5 and J is TRBJ2-5, with D perhaps TRBD2 (6 bases). Germline V gene data show CDR1 as MNHEY and CDR2 as SVGAGI. The CDR3 has 13 amino acids. Between the trimmed V and J ends, which lost 4 bases and 5 bases, there was a span of 11 bases. The CDR3 DNA reads TGTGCCAGCAGTTGGTTTGGGGGGGAGACCCAGTACTTC. Translating it yields CASSWFGGETQYF.